This TCR beta chain derives from a study of neurological immune-mediated disorders. The cDNA was produced through 5'RACE with 10-nucleotide random UMIs. TCRdb analysed the 5' RACE reads with MiXCR anew, one entry per CDR3 protein. In the table there are 65,000 to 75,000 distinct CDR3 sequences, 4.5% to 6% of which are singletons. Germline V lookup: CDR1 SGHRS, CDR2 YFSETQ. This CDR3 contains 15 residues. V gave up 5 bases and J gave up 0 bases; unmatched junction bases: 4. This clonotype was recorded many times. Its antigen is undetermined. Study results and limitations: Private repertoires in all groups were suggested by the finding that expanded clones across subjects shared no CDR3 amino acid sequences.

The TCR originated in a woman in her 70s with multiple sclerosis. The chain recombines TRBV5-1 with TRBJ2-3, with 9 positions matching TRBD2. Sequences were obtained from PBMCs. CDR3 coding DNA: TGCGCCAGCAGGACTAGCGGATCTAGCACAGATACGCAGTATTTT. This translates into CASRTSGSSTDTQYF.